The 9 T cell receptor beta chains below come from one sample, sequenced in a study of blood T cell repertoires in COVID-19. Some clones are missing from TCRdb's copy, which holds only in-frame ones; the method was immunoSEQ multiplex PCR. The sample lists over 90,000 clones; roughly 76% were seen once. The sample consisted of peripheral blood. These receptors came from a man older than 75 with COVID-19, enrolled during active disease.

This chain uses TRBV10-3 with TRBJ1-4; 8 positions agree with TRBD1. CDR3 size: 16 residues. The V and J ends lost 5 bases and 0 bases, in that order; junction bases with no gene match: 5. Germline V gives CDR1 ENHRY, CDR2 SYGVKD. In DNA, the CDR3 is TGTGCCATCAGTAGGACAGGGCAAGCAACTAATGAAAAACTGTTTTTT. It translates to CAISRTGQATNEKLFF.

The V call is TRBV29-1, the J call TRBJ1-1; 8 bases match TRBD1. The CDR3 length is 13 residues. Germline-derived CDR1 and CDR2 are SQVTM and ANQGSEA. J gave up 4 bases and V 3 bases, and 4 bases lay outside the gene matches. The chain's CDR3 is CSVEITGGTEAFF. CDR3 nucleotide sequence: TGCAGCGTTGAGATTACAGGGGGCACTGAAGCTTTCTTT. Supplemented by reference TRBV29-1 and TRBJ1-1, the full variable domain reads SAVISQKPSRDICQRGTSLTIQCQVDSQVTMMFWYRQQPGQSLTLIATANQGSEATYESGFVIDKFPISRPNLTFSTLTVSNMSPEDSSIYLCSVEITGGTEAFFGQGTRLTVV.

The chain employs TRBV5-6 and TRBJ1-6; 7 nucleotides line up with TRBD1. The CDR3 totals 15 residues. V dropped 0 bases and J dropped 7; count of bases not matched to a gene: 4. Germline V gene data show CDR1 as SGHDT and CDR2 as YYEEEE. CDR3 in amino acids: CASSLATGWNSPLHF. CDR3 sequence (DNA): TGTGCCAGCAGCTTGGCGACAGGGTGGAATTCACCCCTCCACTTT.

The chain employs TRBV19 and TRBJ2-2, with 9 bases identical to TRBD1. Trimming cost V 4 bases and J 3 bases; bases outside gene matches: 9. Germline CDR1 LNHDA, CDR2 SQIVND (reference sequence). The CDR3 length is 17 residues. CDR3 nucleotide sequence: TGTGCCAGTAGTACTCCAACCGGGACAGGGTACACCGGGGAGCTGTTTTTT. It specifies CASSTPTGTGYTGELFF.

This chain links TRBV2 with TRBJ2-3; D might be TRBD1 (5 bases). V lost 6 bases and J lost 3, with 19 bases in between. Germline CDR1 SNHLY, CDR2 FYNNEI. CDR3 length: 16 residues. The CDR3 DNA reads TGTGCCAGCAGACTTGCCATCCTAGGGGTGACAGATACGCAGTATTTT. It codes for CASRLAILGVTDTQYF.

There are a few counts of this clone. The chain recombines TRBV30 with TRBJ1-2; 9 positions match TRBD1. Germline CDR1 GTSNPN, CDR2 SVGIG (reference sequence). V lost 1 base, J lost 8 bases, and 11 bases stayed unmatched. The CDR3 is 15 residues long. The CDR3 DNA reads as TGTGCCTGGAGTGCAGCACGGGACAGGGAAAGAGGCTACACCTTC. It specifies CAWSAARDRERGYTF.

The chain is built from TRBV12-3 or TRBV12-4 and TRBJ1-1; D unclear. Trimming cost V 5 bases and J 5 bases, with 9 bases left between them. The CDR3 spans 12 residues. This CDR3 is CASSPQMTEAFF. DNA for the CDR3: TGTGCCAGCAGTCCCCAAATGACTGAAGCTTTCTTT.

The CDR3 nucleotides are TGTGCCAGCAGCGTGGGAGGAGGGTCGACAGATACGCAGTATTTT. This sequence encodes CASSVGGGSTDTQYF. The genes are TRBV9 and TRBJ2-3; a possible D gene is TRBD2 (6 bases). The CDR3 runs to 15 residues. Germline CDR1 reads SGDLS; CDR2 reads YYNGEE. V was shortened by 2 bases and J by 3 bases, with 13 bases between the two germline ends.

This sequence joins TRBV28 and TRBJ2-1; 10 positions agree with TRBD2. The junction had 3 bases not matched to a gene; V was cut back by 0 bases and J by 7 bases. Germline lookup yields CDR1 MDHEN and CDR2 SYDVKM. This CDR3 spans 15 amino acids. Written as DNA, the CDR3 is TGTGCCAGCAGTTTATGGTCTAGCGGGAGTAATGAGCAGTTCTTC. Its protein is CASSLWSSGSNEQFF.